This T cell receptor (beta chain) was sequenced for a study of blood T cells in healthy people across ages. General observations from the study: TCR beta diversity correlated strongly with naive T cell percentage. Underestimates were what the diversity estimates from one million T cells were considered to be.

Through a sample-barcoded 5' primer and a J-beta primer mix, a second PCR was run for roughly 7 to 11 cycles. All cDNA molecules were each tagged by a template-switch adaptor with 12 random nucleotides. TCRdb re-analysed the 5' RACE reads in MiXCR, keeping a single row per CDR3 protein. The sample shows approximately 2,000,000 distinct CDR3 sequences, about two fifths of them seen only once. With respect to this clonotype: Its antigen is unidentified.

The CDR3 has 14 residues. The ends were cut back, 5 bases at V and 4 bases at J, with 15 bases in the middle. Germline loops: CDR1 SEHNR, CDR2 FQNEAQ (reference sequence). The specimen was blood. The source of this sequence is a human donor in good health. This chain connects TRBV7-9 to TRBJ2-7; D may be TRBD2 (6 bases). The CDR3 reads CASSPTGEVYEQYF. CDR3 DNA: TGTGCCAGCAGCCCTACGGGGGAAGTTTACGAGCAGTACTTC.